The source of this TCR beta chain is a study of control samples from healthy donors and cancer patients. The V gene's germline CDR1 is MNHEY and CDR2 SMNVEV (reference sequence). V lost 6 bases to trimming and J lost 5 bases, with 20 bases between them. The CDR3 consists of 16 residues. Assay used: immunoSEQ multiplex PCR; TCRdb lists only in-frame clones, some missing. Seen here are some 150,000 clones, about 94% observed once, and the top ten hold around 15%. The clonotype comes from a man aged 55-75 years with colorectal cancer. Material for sequencing was PBMCs. J is TRBJ2-1 and V is TRBV27, with D maybe TRBD1 (5 bases). The chain's CDR3 is CASSTPTRAPHNEQFF. As DNA, the CDR3 is TGTGCCAGCAGCACCCCCACCAGGGCACCCCACAATGAGCAGTTCTTC.